The entry below describes one T cell receptor beta chain. Its antigen is as yet unknown. This CDR3 comprises 14 residues. CDR1 is SGHRS, CDR2 YFSETQ, per germline. The trim removed 2 bases at V and 8 bases at J, leaving 1 base unmatched. Primers included in the PCR were 60 Vbeta and 13 Jbeta primers. Here immunoSEQ multiplex PCR was the method, and the copy in TCRdb shows in-frame clones only, minus some. The table has about 120,000 clones, around 81% seen once. The data belong to a study of cytomegalovirus exposure and HLA in healthy donors. Study-wide results and limits: Earlier results showed most TCR beta V segments being productive about 87% or about 30% of the time.

The chain employs TRBV5-1 and TRBJ2-3; 14 positions match TRBD2. Sequencing used PBMCs. The TCR comes from a woman in her forties in good health and CMV-seronegative. DNA for the CDR3: TGCGCCAGCAGCTTCGGACTAGCGGGAGGTACGCAGTATTTT. Translated: CASSFGLAGGTQYF.